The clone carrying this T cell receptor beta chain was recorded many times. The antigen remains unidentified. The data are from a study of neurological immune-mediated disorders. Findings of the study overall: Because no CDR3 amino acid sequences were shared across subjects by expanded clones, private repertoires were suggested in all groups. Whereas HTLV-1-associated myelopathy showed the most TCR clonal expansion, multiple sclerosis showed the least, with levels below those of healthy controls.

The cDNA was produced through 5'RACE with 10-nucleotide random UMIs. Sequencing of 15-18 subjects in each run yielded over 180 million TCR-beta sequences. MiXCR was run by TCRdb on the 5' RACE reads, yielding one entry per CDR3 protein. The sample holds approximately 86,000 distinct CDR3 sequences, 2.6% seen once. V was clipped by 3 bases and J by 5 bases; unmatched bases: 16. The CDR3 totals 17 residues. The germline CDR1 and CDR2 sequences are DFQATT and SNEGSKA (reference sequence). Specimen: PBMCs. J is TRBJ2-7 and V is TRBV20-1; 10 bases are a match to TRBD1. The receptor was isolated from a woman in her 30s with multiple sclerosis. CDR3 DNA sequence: TGCAGTGCTAGTTCCACACCCCCGGGACAGGGGATCCACGAGCAGTACTTC. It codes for CSASSTPPGQGIHEQYF.